This T cell receptor beta chain was captured by sequencing in a study of low-dose radiotherapy and immunotherapy resistance in tumors. Study as a whole: Those assigned to Cohort 2 were treated with 1 Gy per fraction every two weeks (13 Gy in total over 26 weeks).

Described time point: before trial treatment. This clonotype came up many times. The germline CDR1 and CDR2 sequences are SGHRS and YFSETQ. The CDR3 spans 14 residues. V lost 4 bases, J lost 0 bases, and 10 bases lay in between. TRAV- and TRBV-specific primers were used for first-strand cDNA, which covered alpha and beta chains. TCRs underwent approximately 20 PCR cycles of amplification with a constant-region primer and V-primer adapter. TCRdb itself ran the reads through MiXCR, one entry per CDR3 protein. The sample lists under 70,000 distinct CDR3 sequences, roughly 24% seen once, with roughly 6% in the top ten.

The origin of this receptor is a male donor with prostate cancer. This chain uses TRBV5-1 with TRBJ1-1; tentatively, D is TRBD1 (6 bases). The sample here was PBMCs, taken before treatment. CDR3 amino acids: CASSTDSMNTEAFF. Here the CDR3 DNA reads TGCGCCAGCAGCACGGACAGCATGAACACTGAAGCTTTCTTT.